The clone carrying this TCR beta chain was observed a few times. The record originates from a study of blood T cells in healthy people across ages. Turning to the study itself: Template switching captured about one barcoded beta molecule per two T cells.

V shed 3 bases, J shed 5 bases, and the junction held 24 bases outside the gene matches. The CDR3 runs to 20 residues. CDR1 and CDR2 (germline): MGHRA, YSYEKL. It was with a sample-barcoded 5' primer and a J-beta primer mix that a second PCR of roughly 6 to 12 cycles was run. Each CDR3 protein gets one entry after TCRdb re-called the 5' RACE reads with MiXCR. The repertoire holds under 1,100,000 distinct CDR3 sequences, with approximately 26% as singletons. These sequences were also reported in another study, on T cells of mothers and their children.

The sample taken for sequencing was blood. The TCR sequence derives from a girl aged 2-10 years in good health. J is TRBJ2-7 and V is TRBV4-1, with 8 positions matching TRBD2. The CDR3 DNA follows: TGCGCCAGCAGCCATCCCGTAGAGGCGGCTACTAGCGGAATCACGGACGAGCAGTACTTC. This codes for CASSHPVEAATSGITDEQYF.